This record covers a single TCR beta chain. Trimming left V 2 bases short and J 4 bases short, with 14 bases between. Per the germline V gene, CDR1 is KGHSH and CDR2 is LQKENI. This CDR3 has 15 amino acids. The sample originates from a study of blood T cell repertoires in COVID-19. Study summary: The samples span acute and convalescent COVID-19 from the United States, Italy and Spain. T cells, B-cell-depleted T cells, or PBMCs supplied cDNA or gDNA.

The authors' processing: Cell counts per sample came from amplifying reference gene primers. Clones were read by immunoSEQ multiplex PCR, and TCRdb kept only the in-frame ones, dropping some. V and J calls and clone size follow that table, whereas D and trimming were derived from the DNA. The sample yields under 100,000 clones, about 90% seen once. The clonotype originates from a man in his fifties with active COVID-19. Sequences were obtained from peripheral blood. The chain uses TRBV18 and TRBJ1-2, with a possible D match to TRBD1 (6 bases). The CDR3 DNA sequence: TGTGCCAGCTCACCATCAGGGGCAGGATTCTATGGCTACACCTTC. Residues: CASSPSGAGFYGYTF.